Following are 16 T cell receptor beta chains from one sample sequenced in a study of T cells in Graves' hyperthyroidism and ophthalmopathy. Amplified TCR beta CDR3 regions derived from RNA transcripts. The TCR CDR3 first-round RT-PCR relied on the HTBI primer set. MiXCR, applied by TCRdb to the multiplex PCR reads, yields one record per CDR3 protein. The table has under 350,000 distinct CDR3 sequences, 10% to 15% seen once. Material: blood. Source of these receptors: a woman under 40 with Graves' hyperthyroidism that later progressed to Graves' ophthalmopathy.

This clonotype was seen many times. J is TRBJ1-5 and V is TRBV7-9, with 10 bases fitting TRBD1. The CDR3 has 16 amino acids. The germline CDR1 and CDR2 sequences are SEHNR and FQNEAQ (reference sequence). V trimming: 5 bases; J trimming: 2 bases; junction bases outside the gene matches: 6. CDR3 residues: CASSETGTGGNQPQHF. CDR3 nucleotides: TGTGCCAGCAGCGAGACCGGGACAGGGGGCAATCAGCCCCAGCATTTT. The full variable domain, its missing parts supplied by reference TRBV7-9 and TRBJ1-5, is DTGVSQNPRHKITKRGQNVTFRCDPISEHNRLYWYRQTLGQGPEFLTYFQNEAQLEKSRLLSDRFSAERPKGSFSTLEIQRTEQGDSAMYLCASSETGTGGNQPQHFGDGTRLSIL.

This clonotype was observed at least ten times. The V call is TRBV6-1, the J call TRBJ1-1, with D possibly matching TRBD1 (6 bases). CDR1 MNHNS and CDR2 SASEGT come from the germline V gene. The CDR3 has 12 residues. The V end was cut by 7 bases, the J end by 5 bases, with 11 bases between. The CDR3 spells CASIGQTTEAFF. DNA of the CDR3: TGTGCCAGCATAGGACAGACGACTGAAGCTTTCTTT.

Many counts were recorded for this clonotype. V and J are TRBV27 and TRBJ1-5, with TRBD1 matching over 11 bases. This CDR3 has 17 residues. V trimming: 5 bases; J trimming: 0 bases; junction bases outside the gene matches: 6. Germline V gene data show CDR1 as MNHEY and CDR2 as SMNVEV (reference sequence). CDR3 amino acids: CASSPGQGAGSNQPQHF. The CDR3 DNA reads TGTGCCAGCAGTCCAGGACAGGGGGCAGGTAGCAATCAGCCCCAGCATTTT.

The sample holds many counts of this clonotype. This chain uses TRBV10-3 with TRBJ2-5; 10 bases match TRBD2. The V and J ends lost 4 bases and 4 bases, in that order; junction bases with no gene match: 9. The CDR3 has 16 amino acids. CDR1 and CDR2 from the germline V gene are ENHRY and SYGVKD. The CDR3 spells CAISGSSGSPGETQYF. CDR3 nucleotides: TGTGCCATCAGTGGGTCTAGCGGGAGCCCCGGAGAGACCCAGTACTTC.

This clonotype was seen only a few times. V usage is TRBV6-2 or TRBV6-3 and J usage is TRBJ1-1; 9 bases match TRBD1. The CDR3 runs to 15 residues. Unmatched junction bases numbered 8, after V lost 8 bases and J lost 1 base. The V gene's germline CDR1 is MNHEY and CDR2 SVGEGT. CDR3 in DNA: TGTGCCAGCCTAACAGGGGGCGCAGGGAACACTGAAGCTTTCTTT. This translates into CASLTGGAGNTEAFF.

This clonotype was recorded once. This chain joins TRBV20-1 and TRBJ2-5; TRBD2 agrees at 7 bases. CDR1 and CDR2 from the germline V gene are DFQATT and SNEGSKA (reference sequence). The CDR3 extends over 17 amino acids. V was clipped by 6 bases and J by 5 bases; unmatched bases: 21. CDR3 sequence: CSASSAAGLHPEETQYF. CDR3 in DNA: TGCAGTGCCAGCAGTGCAGCGGGACTCCACCCGGAGGAGACCCAGTACTTC.

This clonotype was found many times. V gene TRBV9 combines with J gene TRBJ2-1, with 13 positions matching TRBD2. Trimming cost V 0 bases and J 7 bases; bases outside gene matches: 1. This CDR3 comprises 15 residues. The germline V gene encodes CDR1 SGDLS and CDR2 YYNGEE. CDR3 sequence (DNA): TGTGCCAGCAGCGTAGTACTAGCGGGAGGGAATGAGCAGTTCTTC. Its translation is CASSVVLAGGNEQFF.

This clonotype was seen ten or more times. The chain couples TRBV24-1 to TRBJ2-7; no clear D. The germline CDR1 and CDR2 sequences are KGHDR and SFDVKD. Trimming shortened V by 4 bases and J by 3 bases, and 9 bases separated the two germline ends. The CDR3 extends over 13 amino acids. CDR3 sequence reads: CATSESTDYEQYF. The DNA of the CDR3 is TGTGCCACCAGTGAATCTACAGACTACGAGCAGTACTTC.

This clonotype was seen many times. The rearrangement joins TRBV19 to TRBJ1-1, with a tentative D call TRBD1 (5 bases). Germline values: CDR1 LNHDA, CDR2 SQIVND (reference sequence). CDR3 length equals 14 residues. V was clipped by 4 bases and J by 2 bases, with 11 bases between them. Here the CDR3 DNA reads TGTGCCAGTAGTACTCTTACAGGCAACACTGAAGCTTTCTTT. Translation: CASSTLTGNTEAFF. Full variable domain (missing parts from reference TRBV19 and TRBJ1-1): DGGITQSPKYLFRKEGQNVTLSCEQNLNHDAMYWYRQDPGQGLRLIYYSQIVNDFQKGDIAEGYSVSREKKESFPLTVTSAQKNPTAFYLCASSTLTGNTEAFFGQGTRLTVV.

This clonotype was observed many times. The chain links TRBV7-3 to TRBJ2-1, with D uncertain. The CDR3 extends over 15 amino acids. V dropped 3 bases and J dropped 2 bases, with 11 bases sitting between them. Germline-derived CDR1 and CDR2 are SGHTA and FQGTGA. For the CDR3, the DNA is TGTGCCAGCAGCTTTGGCAGCCAGACCTACAATGAGCAGTTCTTC. Its translation is CASSFGSQTYNEQFF.

This clonotype was found a few times. V and J are TRBV7-2 and TRBJ2-2; D gene uncertain. This CDR3 has 14 residues. The V and J ends lost 5 bases and 10 bases respectively, with 17 bases between them. The germline gives CDR1 SGHTA, CDR2 FQGNSA. The CDR3 sequence is CASSLQRVNEELFF. As DNA, the CDR3 is TGTGCCAGCAGCCTACAGCGAGTTAACGAGGAGCTGTTTTTT.

The chain carries TRBV5-1 and TRBJ1-6, with a weak D call TRBD1 (6 bases). Trimming took 0 bases from V and 8 from J, leaving 12 bases between them. This CDR3 has 15 amino acids. Germline V gene sequence: CDR1 SGHRS, CDR2 YFSETQ. CDR3: CASSLAGASDSPLHF. CDR3 nucleotides: TGCGCCAGCAGCTTGGCGGGGGCCAGTGATTCACCCCTCCACTTT.

This clonotype has just a few counts. The rearrangement joins TRBV15 to TRBJ2-7; D is unclear. V shed 5 bases and J shed 3 bases, with 8 bases lying between them. This CDR3 region has 12 residues. Germline V CDR1 and CDR2: LNHNV, YYDKDF (reference sequence). CDR3 in DNA: TGTGCCACCAGCTTTTTGGACTACGAGCAGTACTTC. Translated, it gives CATSFLDYEQYF.

The V gene is TRBV19, the J gene TRBJ1-4, with TRBD1 identical over 7 bases. There are 17 residues in the CDR3. V shed 0 bases and J 5 bases; nucleotides not matched to a gene: 9. Germline V gene data show CDR1 as LNHDA and CDR2 as SQIVND (reference sequence). The CDR3 nucleotides are TGTGCCAGTAGTATAGAGGGATTGACAGGGAAAAATGAAAAACTGTTTTTT. This translates into CASSIEGLTGKNEKLFF.

This clonotype was detected ten times or more. V usage is TRBV7-9 and J usage is TRBJ2-7; tentative D call: TRBD2 (5 bases). Deletions cut 5 bases from V and 1 base from J, with 9 bases between. Germline CDR1 is SEHNR and CDR2 is FQNEAQ (reference sequence). The CDR3 sequence is 13 residues long. Written as DNA, the CDR3 is TGTGCCAGCAGCCTGGAGGTATCCTACGAGCAGTACTTC. This translates into CASSLEVSYEQYF.

In its sample, this clonotype was seen many times. V gene TRBV28 combines with J gene TRBJ1-4; D not certain. Trimming shortened V by 5 bases and J by 0 bases, and 13 bases separated the two germline ends. CDR1 and CDR2 from the germline V gene are MDHEN and SYDVKM. The CDR3 is made up of 16 amino acids. CDR3 DNA: TGTGCCAGCAGTGCAACGGACGGTGCAACTAATGAAAAACTGTTTTTT. Amino acids: CASSATDGATNEKLFF.